This T cell receptor beta chain was captured in a study of cytomegalovirus exposure and HLA in healthy donors. Remarks on this clone: Its specificity is not known.

The PCR employed 60 Vbeta primers together with 13 Jbeta primers. Profiled with immunoSEQ multiplex PCR; TCRdb holds only in-frame clones, not every one. Of approximately 160,000 clones listed, about 75% are singletons. Study-level points and caveats: Apart from CMV serostatus, no immune exposure information was available. TCR beta chain V- and J-gene trimming was linked, in a later analysis, to a missense variant in DCLRE1C.

Material: PBMCs. The source is a male donor in good health and CMV-seronegative.

CDR3 nucleotides: TGCGCCAGCAGCCAAGATTGGGGACTAGCGGGAGATACGCAGTATTTT. Its protein is CASSQDWGLAGDTQYF. The chain recombines TRBV4-1 with TRBJ2-3, with TRBD2 identical over 12 bases. CDR1 is MGHRA, CDR2 YSYEKL, per germline. The length of the CDR3 is 16 residues. The ends lost 0 bases at V and 5 bases at J; junction bases unmatched: 3.